Included here is one T cell receptor beta chain sequence, with context. Its target is unknown. The repertoire was sequenced with immunoSEQ multiplex PCR; TCRdb's copy has only in-frame clones and lacks some. The profile shows roughly 29,000 clones, roughly 80% of them singletons. The CDR3 spans 16 residues. Deletions cut 7 bases from V and 0 bases from J, with 13 bases between. Germline lookup yields CDR1 LNHDA and CDR2 SQIVND (reference sequence). Time point indicated: cycle 4 day 1 (C4D1), after 6 weeks of nivolumab. Every patient had relapsed following autologous stem cell transplantation, and cohorts differed in brentuximab vedotin exposure. Starting with thawed PBMCs, CD4+ T cells were purified by magnetic negative selection. This specimen comes from a study of PD-1 blockade in classical Hodgkin lymphoma. Across the whole study: Patients received nivolumab 3 mg/kg intravenously every 2 weeks.

Overall study results and limits: Anyone who began nivolumab under 1 year after ASCT was excluded. Newly diagnosed patients had diversity similar to the baseline diversity of complete responders. As was reported, newly diagnosed patients showed lower baseline TCR diversity than healthy donors did.

The chain uses TRBV19 and TRBJ2-6; D might be TRBD2 (5 bases). The sequencing here drew on CD4+ T cells from blood, taken before the fourth cycle of nivolumab. The TCR comes from a human donor with classical Hodgkin lymphoma. For the CDR3, the DNA is TGTGCCAGTACCCCTGGACTGCTCTCTGGGGCCAACGTCCTGACTTTC. This codes for CASTPGLLSGANVLTF.